The 9 T cell receptor beta chains in this list originate from one sample, sequenced in a study of shared clonotypes between healthy human individuals. Profiled with immunoSEQ multiplex PCR; TCRdb holds only in-frame clones, not every one. Of roughly 2,500,000 clones detected, more than 85% appear once; the ten largest clones hold approximately 0.35%. Sequencing was done on a sample of naive CD4+ T cells from PBMCs. Noted subset: CD45RA+ positively selected. The source of these receptors is a man younger than 35 in good health. Some clones in this sample may be carry-over from other donors' samples.

This chain connects TRBV5-8 to TRBJ1-5; D unresolved. V was pared by 2 bases and J by 5 bases, with 14 bases between. This CDR3 is built from 15 residues. Germline-derived CDR1 and CDR2 are SGHTS and YDEGEE. The CDR3 nucleotides are TGTGCCAGCAGCTTCGACCGGCCCGACTATCAGCCCCAGCATTTT. Its protein is CASSFDRPDYQPQHF.

This rearrangement joins TRBV7-9 to TRBJ1-1, with a possible D match to TRBD1 (5 bases). CDR1 is SEHNR, CDR2 FQNEAQ, per germline (reference sequence). V was shortened by 5 bases and J by 2 bases, with 9 bases between the two germline ends. The CDR3 has 13 amino acids. DNA for the CDR3: TGTGCCAGCAGCATCGACAGTAACACTGAAGCTTTCTTT. It is translated as CASSIDSNTEAFF.

V is TRBV7-9 and J is TRBJ1-2; TRBD1 matches 8 bases. From germline, CDR1 is SEHNR and CDR2 FQNEAQ (reference sequence). This CDR3 has 12 amino acids. Unmatched junction bases numbered 2, after V lost 9 bases and J lost 2 bases. Written as DNA, the CDR3 is TGTGCCAGTTCAGGGGGCAACTATGGCTACACCTTC. This gives the protein CASSGGNYGYTF.

V is TRBV7-2 and J is TRBJ2-5, with 13 nucleotides matching TRBD2. This CDR3 is built from 15 residues. V lost 5 bases to trimming and J lost 5 bases; unmatched junction nucleotides: 5. CDR1 SGHTA and CDR2 FQGNSA come from the germline V gene. The CDR3 is CASSKGLAGWETQYF. In nucleotides, the CDR3 is TGTGCCAGCAGCAAGGGACTAGCGGGATGGGAGACCCAGTACTTC.

This clone was observed once. The genes are TRBV30 and TRBJ2-5; possibly TRBD1 for D (5 bases). This CDR3 has 15 amino acids. Germline-derived CDR1 and CDR2 are GTSNPN and SVGIG (reference sequence). The V gene lost 3 bases and the J gene lost 7 bases, with 21 bases spanning the gap. The DNA of the CDR3 is TGTGCCTGGAGCCTACAGGCGTTTTGGGCCGGGACCCAGTACTTC. Protein sequence: CAWSLQAFWAGTQYF.

This clone was seen a few times. The chain couples TRBV7-9 to TRBJ1-1; 7 nucleotides align to TRBD1. Germline V CDR1 and CDR2: SEHNR, FQNEAQ (reference sequence). With V trimmed by 1 base and J by 5 bases, 4 bases remained unmatched. CDR3 size: 14 residues. The CDR3 region has the DNA TGTGCCAGCAGCTTAGAACAGGGGATGACTGAAGCTTTCTTT. The encoded protein is CASSLEQGMTEAFF.

The CDR3 spells CAWWGLAGVEEGYNEQFF. CDR3 in DNA: TGTGCCTGGTGGGGACTAGCGGGAGTAGAAGAAGGCTACAATGAGCAGTTCTTC. The gene calls are TRBV30 and TRBJ2-1, with TRBD2 matching over 14 bases. The ends lost 5 bases at V and 3 bases at J; junction bases unmatched: 12. CDR3 size: 18 residues. Germline CDR1 is GTSNPN and CDR2 is SVGIG (reference sequence).

This sequence joins TRBV7-3 and TRBJ2-1, with 7 positions matching TRBD2. The V segment lost 5 bases and the J segment 10 bases; nucleotides outside the gene matches: 14. The germline CDR1 and CDR2 sequences are SGHTA and FQGTGA. The CDR3 has 15 amino acids. The CDR3 sequence is CASSARDGRSREQFF. The CDR3 region has the DNA TGTGCCAGCAGCGCGCGGGACGGGAGGTCTCGCGAGCAGTTCTTC.

The chain combines TRBV27 with TRBJ1-1; unclear D gene. The CDR3 covers 16 residues. The V end lost 7 bases, the J end lost 2 bases, and 20 bases lay between the germline ends. Germline V lookup: CDR1 MNHEY, CDR2 SMNVEV (reference sequence). The CDR3 spells CASIKFPHLSNTEAFF. DNA of the CDR3: TGTGCCAGCATCAAGTTTCCCCACCTGTCCAACACTGAAGCTTTCTTT.